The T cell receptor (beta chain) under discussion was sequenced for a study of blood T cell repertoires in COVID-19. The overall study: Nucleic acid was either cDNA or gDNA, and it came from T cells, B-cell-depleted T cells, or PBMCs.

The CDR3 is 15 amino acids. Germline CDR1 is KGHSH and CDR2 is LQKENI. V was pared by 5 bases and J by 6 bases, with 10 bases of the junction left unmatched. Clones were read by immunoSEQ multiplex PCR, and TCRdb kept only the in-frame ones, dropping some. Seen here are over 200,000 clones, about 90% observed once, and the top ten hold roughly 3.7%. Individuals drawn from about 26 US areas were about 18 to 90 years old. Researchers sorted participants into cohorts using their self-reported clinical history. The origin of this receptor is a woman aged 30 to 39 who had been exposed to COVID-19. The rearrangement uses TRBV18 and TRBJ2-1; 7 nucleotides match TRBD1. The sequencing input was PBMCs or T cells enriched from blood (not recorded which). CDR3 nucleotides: TGTGCCAGCTCATTCCTTAGTGACAGGGCCAATGAGCAGTTCTTC. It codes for CASSFLSDRANEQFF.